This T cell receptor (beta chain) was observed in a study of CD8 T cells in Susac syndrome. With random hexamers, reverse transcription was performed on roughly 0.45 to 1 ug of RNA. TCRdb redid the calling of the immunoSEQ multiplex PCR reads with MiXCR, one entry per CDR3 protein. The sample includes some 300,000 distinct CDR3 sequences, 70% to 90% of them seen just once. V was trimmed by 5 bases and J by 4 bases, leaving 13 bases between them. The germline gives CDR1 DFQATT, CDR2 SNEGSKA (reference sequence). The CDR3 contains 13 residues. The source of this sequence is a human donor with multiple sclerosis. The sample was CD8+ T cells from PBMCs. V gene TRBV20-1 combines with J gene TRBJ2-3; D may be TRBD2 (7 bases). The CDR3 DNA reads as TGCAGTGCTGTCGGCGGGGGCGCAGATACGCAGTATTTT. Its protein is CSAVGGGADTQYF.